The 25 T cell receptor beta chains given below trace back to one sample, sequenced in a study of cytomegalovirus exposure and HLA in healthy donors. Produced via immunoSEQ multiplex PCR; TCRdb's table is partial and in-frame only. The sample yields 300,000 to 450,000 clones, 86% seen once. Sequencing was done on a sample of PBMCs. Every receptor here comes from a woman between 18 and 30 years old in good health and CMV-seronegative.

CDR3 loop: CASSSPGVLLGPREQYF. CDR3 bases: TGCGCCAGCAGCTCGCCCGGGGTCTTGCTGGGTCCTAGGGAGCAGTACTTC. This chain connects TRBV5-1 to TRBJ2-7, with D possibly being TRBD2 (5 bases). Germline V lookup: CDR1 SGHRS, CDR2 YFSETQ. Trimming removed 3 bases at V and 7 bases at J, with 26 bases between. The CDR3 has 17 amino acids.

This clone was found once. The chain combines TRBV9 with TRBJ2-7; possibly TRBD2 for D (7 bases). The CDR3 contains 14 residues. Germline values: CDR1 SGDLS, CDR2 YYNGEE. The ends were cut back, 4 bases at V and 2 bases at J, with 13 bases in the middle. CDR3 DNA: TGTGCCAGCAGCTTCAGCGGGACAACCTACGAGCAGTACTTC. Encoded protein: CASSFSGTTYEQYF.

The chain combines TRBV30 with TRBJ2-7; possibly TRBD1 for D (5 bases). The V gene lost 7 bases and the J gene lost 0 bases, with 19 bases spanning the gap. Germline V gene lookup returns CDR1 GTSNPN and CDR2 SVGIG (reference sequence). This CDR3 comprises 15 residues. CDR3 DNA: TGTGCCTATAAGGGGATAAGCGACCCCTCCTACGAGCAGTACTTC. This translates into CAYKGISDPSYEQYF.

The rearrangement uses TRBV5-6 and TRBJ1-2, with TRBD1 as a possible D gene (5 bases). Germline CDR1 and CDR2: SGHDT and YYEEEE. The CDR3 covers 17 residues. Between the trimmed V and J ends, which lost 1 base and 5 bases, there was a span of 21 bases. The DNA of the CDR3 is TGTGCCAGCAGCTTGATATTATGGGACGGTGGGAGGTATGGCTACACCTTC. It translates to CASSLILWDGGRYGYTF.

CDR3 sequence: CASAKSDGLYEQYF. In DNA form, the CDR3 reads TGTGCCAGCGCAAAGTCGGACGGACTGTACGAGCAGTACTTC. This rearrangement joins TRBV7-6 to TRBJ2-7; D is perhaps TRBD2 (5 bases). The V gene's germline CDR1 is SGHVS and CDR2 FNYEAQ. This CDR3 has 14 residues. V lost 8 bases and J 4 bases, leaving 18 bases between the germline ends. The full variable domain, its missing parts supplied by reference TRBV7-6 and TRBJ2-7, is GAGVSQSPRYKVTKRGQDVALRCDPISGHVSLYWYRQALGQGPEFLTYFNYEAQQDKSGLPNDRFSAERPEGSISTLTIQRTEQRDSAMYRCASAKSDGLYEQYFGPGTRLTVT.

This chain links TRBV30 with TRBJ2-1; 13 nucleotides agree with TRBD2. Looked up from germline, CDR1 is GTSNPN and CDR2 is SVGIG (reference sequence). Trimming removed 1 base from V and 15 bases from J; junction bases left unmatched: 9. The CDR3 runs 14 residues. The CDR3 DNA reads TGTGCCTGGAGTGGGACTAGCGGGAGAACAGCACGGTTCTTC. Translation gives CAWSGTSGRTARFF. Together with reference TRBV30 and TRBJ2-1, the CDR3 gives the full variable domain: SQTIHQWPATLVQPVGSPLSLECTVEGTSNPNLYWYRQAAGRGLQLLFYSVGIGQISSEVPQNLSASRPQDRQFILSSKKLLLSDSGFYLCAWSGTSGRTARFFGPGTRLTVL.

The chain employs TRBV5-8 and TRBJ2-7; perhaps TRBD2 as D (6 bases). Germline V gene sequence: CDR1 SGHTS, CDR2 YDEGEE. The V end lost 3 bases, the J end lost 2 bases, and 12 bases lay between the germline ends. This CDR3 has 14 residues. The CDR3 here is CASSYPGGTYEQYF. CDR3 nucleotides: TGTGCCAGCAGCTATCCCGGAGGGACCTACGAGCAGTACTTC. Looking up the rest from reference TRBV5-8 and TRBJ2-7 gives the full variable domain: EAGVTQSPTHLIKTRGQQATLRCSPISGHTSVYWYQQALGLGLQFLLWYDEGEERNRGNFPPRFSGRQFPNYSSELNVNALELEDSALYLCASSYPGGTYEQYFGPGTRLTVT.

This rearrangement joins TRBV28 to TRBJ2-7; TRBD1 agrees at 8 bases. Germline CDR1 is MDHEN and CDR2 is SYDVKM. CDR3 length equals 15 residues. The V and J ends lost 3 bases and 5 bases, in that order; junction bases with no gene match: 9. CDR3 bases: TGTGCCAGCAGTTTGTGGCAGGGGGCTAGCAACGAGCAGTACTTC. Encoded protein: CASSLWQGASNEQYF.

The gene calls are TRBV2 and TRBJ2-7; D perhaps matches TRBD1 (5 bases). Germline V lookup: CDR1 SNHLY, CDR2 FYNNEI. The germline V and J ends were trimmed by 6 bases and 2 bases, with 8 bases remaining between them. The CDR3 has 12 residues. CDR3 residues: CASRTTAYEQYF. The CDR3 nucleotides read TGTGCCAGCAGGACGACAGCCTACGAGCAGTACTTC.

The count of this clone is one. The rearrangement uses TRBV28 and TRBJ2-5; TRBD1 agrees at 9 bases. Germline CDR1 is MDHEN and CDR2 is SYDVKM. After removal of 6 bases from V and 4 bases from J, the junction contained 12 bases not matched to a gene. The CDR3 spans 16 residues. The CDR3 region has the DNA TGTGCCAGCAGCCCCCTGGACAGGGGTGGTGGAGAGACCCAGTACTTC. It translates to CASSPLDRGGGETQYF.

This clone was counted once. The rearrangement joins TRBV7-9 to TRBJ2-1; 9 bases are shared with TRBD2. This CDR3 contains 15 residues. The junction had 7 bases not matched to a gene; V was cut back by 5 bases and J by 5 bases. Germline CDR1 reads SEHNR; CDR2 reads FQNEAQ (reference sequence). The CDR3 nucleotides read TGTGCCAGCAGCACTAAGCGGGAGGCGCACAATGAGCAGTTCTTC. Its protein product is CASSTKREAHNEQFF. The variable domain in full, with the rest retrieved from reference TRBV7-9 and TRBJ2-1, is DTGVSQNPRHKITKRGQNVTFRCDPISEHNRLYWYRQTLGQGPEFLTYFQNEAQLEKSRLLSDRFSAERPKGSFSTLEIQRTEQGDSAMYLCASSTKREAHNEQFFGPGTRLTVL.

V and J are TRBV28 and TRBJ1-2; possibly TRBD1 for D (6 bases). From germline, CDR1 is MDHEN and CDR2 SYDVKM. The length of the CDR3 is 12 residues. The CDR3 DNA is TGTGCTGGGGGGGCGATGAGGTATGGCTACACCTTC. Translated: CAGGAMRYGYTF.

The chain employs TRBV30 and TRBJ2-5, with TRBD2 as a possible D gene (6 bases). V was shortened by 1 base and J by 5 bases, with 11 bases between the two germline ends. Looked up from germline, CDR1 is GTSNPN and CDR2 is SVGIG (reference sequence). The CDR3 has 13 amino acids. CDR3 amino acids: CAWSEEGWETQYF. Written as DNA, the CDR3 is TGTGCCTGGAGTGAGGAGGGGTGGGAGACCCAGTACTTC.

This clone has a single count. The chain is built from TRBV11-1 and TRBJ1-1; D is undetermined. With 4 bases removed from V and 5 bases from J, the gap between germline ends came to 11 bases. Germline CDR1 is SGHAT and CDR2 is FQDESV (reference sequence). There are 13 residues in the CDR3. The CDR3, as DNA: TGTGCCAGCAGCTCCGAGCTGAGTACTGAAGCTTTCTTT. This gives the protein CASSSELSTEAFF.

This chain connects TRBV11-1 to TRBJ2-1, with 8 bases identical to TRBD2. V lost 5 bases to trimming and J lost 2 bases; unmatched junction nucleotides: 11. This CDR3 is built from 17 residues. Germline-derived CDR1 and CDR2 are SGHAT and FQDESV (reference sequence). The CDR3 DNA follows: TGTGCCAGCAGCCGAGAAGTCCGGGAGGGACCCTACAATGAGCAGTTCTTC. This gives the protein CASSREVREGPYNEQFF. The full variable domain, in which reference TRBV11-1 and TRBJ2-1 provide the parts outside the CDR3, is EAEVAQSPRYKITEKSQAVAFWCDPISGHATLYWYRQILGQGPELLVQFQDESVVDDSQLPKDRFSAERLKGVDSTLKIQPAELGDSAMYLCASSREVREGPYNEQFFGPGTRLTVL.

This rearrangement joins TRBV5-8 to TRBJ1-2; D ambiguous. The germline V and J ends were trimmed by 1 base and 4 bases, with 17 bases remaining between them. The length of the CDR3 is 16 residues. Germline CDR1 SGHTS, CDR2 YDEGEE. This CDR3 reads CASSLRDIGKGYGYTF. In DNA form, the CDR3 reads TGTGCCAGCAGCTTGCGGGATATAGGAAAAGGCTATGGCTACACCTTC.

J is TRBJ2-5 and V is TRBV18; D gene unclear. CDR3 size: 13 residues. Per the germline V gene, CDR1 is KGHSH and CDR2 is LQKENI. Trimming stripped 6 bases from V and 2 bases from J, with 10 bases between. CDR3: CASSLLPQETQYF. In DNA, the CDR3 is TGTGCCAGCTCCCTATTACCTCAAGAGACCCAGTACTTC.

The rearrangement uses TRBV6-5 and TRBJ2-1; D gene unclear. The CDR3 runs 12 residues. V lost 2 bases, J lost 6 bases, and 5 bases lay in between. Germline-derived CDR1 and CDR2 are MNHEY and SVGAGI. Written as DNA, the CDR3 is TGTGCCAGCAGTTACGGCGGCAATGAGCAGTTCTTC. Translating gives CASSYGGNEQFF.

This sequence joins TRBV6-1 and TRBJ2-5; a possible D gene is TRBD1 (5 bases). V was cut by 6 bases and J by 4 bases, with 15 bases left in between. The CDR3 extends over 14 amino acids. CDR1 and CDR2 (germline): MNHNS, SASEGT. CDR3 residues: CASRASGARETQYF. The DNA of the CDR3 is TGTGCCAGCAGAGCCTCTGGGGCACGAGAGACCCAGTACTTC.

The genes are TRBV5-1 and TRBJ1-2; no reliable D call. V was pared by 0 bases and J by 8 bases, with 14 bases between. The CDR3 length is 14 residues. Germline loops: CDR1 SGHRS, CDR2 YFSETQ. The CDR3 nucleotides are TGCGCCAGCAGCTTGGTGGCAGGCCCTTTGGGCTACACCTTC. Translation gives CASSLVAGPLGYTF.

The DNA of the CDR3 is TGTGCCAGCAGTTACTCCGGACAGGTGGCTTTCTTT. Translating gives CASSYSGQVAFF. The chain carries TRBV6-5 and TRBJ1-1; TRBD1 matches at 7 bases. After removal of 0 bases from V and 11 bases from J, the junction contained 3 bases not matched to a gene. Germline CDR1 reads MNHEY; CDR2 reads SVGAGI. The CDR3 consists of 12 residues.

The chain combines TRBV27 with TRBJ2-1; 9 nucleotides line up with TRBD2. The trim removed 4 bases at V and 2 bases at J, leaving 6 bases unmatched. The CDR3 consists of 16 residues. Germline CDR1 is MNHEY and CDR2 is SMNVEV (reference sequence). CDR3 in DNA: TGTGCCAGCAGTTCCTCCGGGACTAGCCCCTACAATGAGCAGTTCTTC. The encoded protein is CASSSSGTSPYNEQFF.

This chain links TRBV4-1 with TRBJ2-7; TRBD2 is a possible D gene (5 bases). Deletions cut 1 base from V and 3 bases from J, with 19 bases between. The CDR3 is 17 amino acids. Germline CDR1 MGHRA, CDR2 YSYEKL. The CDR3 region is CASSQGASPTGLYEQYF. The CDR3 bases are TGCGCCAGCAGCCAAGGCGCCTCACCCACCGGACTCTACGAGCAGTACTTC.

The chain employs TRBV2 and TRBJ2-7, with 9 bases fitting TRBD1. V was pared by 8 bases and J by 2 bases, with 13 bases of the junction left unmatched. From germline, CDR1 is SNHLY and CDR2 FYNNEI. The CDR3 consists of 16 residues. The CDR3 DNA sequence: TGTGCCAGCGCGCACAGCACAGGGGGCTTACCCTACGAGCAGTACTTC. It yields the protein CASAHSTGGLPYEQYF.

The CDR3, as DNA: TGTGCCAGCAGTGTTTCCAGGGTACAGTACTTC. Translation gives CASSVSRVQYF. This chain joins TRBV25-1 and TRBJ2-7, with D maybe TRBD1 (5 bases). With 4 bases removed from V and 10 bases from J, the gap between germline ends came to 11 bases. CDR3 size: 11 residues. Germline V lookup: CDR1 MGHDK, CDR2 SYGVNS.